Listed here are 21 T cell receptor beta chains from one sample, sequenced in a study of cytomegalovirus exposure and HLA in healthy donors. PCR amplification relied on 60 Vbeta primers (plus 13 Jbeta primers). Some clones are missing from TCRdb's copy, which holds only in-frame ones; the method was immunoSEQ multiplex PCR. The sample carries some 55,000 clones, roughly 80% recorded once. Sequencing was done on a sample of PBMCs. These receptors were taken from a middle-aged man in good health and CMV-seronegative.

The rearrangement joins TRBV7-9 to TRBJ2-7; TRBD1 matches 7 bases. Per the germline V gene, CDR1 is SEHNR and CDR2 is FQNEAQ (reference sequence). This CDR3 is 13 amino acids long. With 5 bases clipped from V and 3 bases from J, the junction kept 4 bases outside the gene matches. CDR3 region: CASSRQGDYEQYV. The CDR3 coding sequence is TGTGCCAGCAGCCGACAGGGCGACTACGAGCAGTACGTC.

The chain employs TRBV5-4 and TRBJ2-5, with 8 bases matching TRBD2. Trimming took 0 bases from V and 5 from J; bases not matched to a gene: 6. This CDR3 spans 15 amino acids. Germline V gene sequence: CDR1 SGHNT, CDR2 YYREEE (reference sequence). CDR3 amino acids: CASSLASGGEETQYF. The CDR3 nucleotides read TGTGCCAGCAGCTTGGCCTCGGGGGGGGAGGAGACCCAGTACTTC.

The chain employs TRBV11-2 and TRBJ1-5; perhaps TRBD1 as D (6 bases). Germline lookup yields CDR1 SGHAT and CDR2 FQNNGV. Trimming took off 4 bases at V and 5 bases at J, with 12 bases between the two ends. CDR3 length: 14 residues. The CDR3 sequence is CASSWGGAHQPQHF. The CDR3 DNA follows: TGTGCCAGCAGCTGGGGGGGCGCGCATCAGCCCCAGCATTTT.

The chain carries TRBV29-1 and TRBJ1-2, with a possible D match to TRBD1 (5 bases). Per the germline V gene, CDR1 is SQVTM and CDR2 is ANQGSEA. The CDR3 is made up of 14 amino acids. Trimming took off 5 bases at V and 14 bases at J, with 27 bases between the two ends. The CDR3 sequence is CSVPLDGPYGGETF. The CDR3 DNA reads TGCAGCGTTCCATTGGACGGACCTTACGGGGGGGAGACCTTC.

V and J are TRBV5-4 and TRBJ2-3; 7 bases match TRBD2. Germline loops: CDR1 SGHNT, CDR2 YYREEE (reference sequence). J gave up 0 bases and V 1 base, and 11 bases lay outside the gene matches. This CDR3 spans 18 amino acids. CDR3 amino acids: CASSLWGEGGSSTDTQYF. CDR3 DNA: TGTGCCAGCAGCTTGTGGGGGGAGGGCGGGTCTAGCACAGATACGCAGTATTTT. The variable domain in full, with the rest retrieved from reference TRBV5-4 and TRBJ2-3, is ETGVTQSPTHLIKTRGQQVTLRCSSQSGHNTVSWYQQALGQGPQFIFQYYREEENGRGNFPPRFSGLQFPNYSSELNVNALELDDSALYLCASSLWGEGGSSTDTQYFGPGTRLTVL.

This clone was counted a few times. The CDR3 sequence: CASSIRDRVSPEAFF. CDR3 DNA: TGTGCCAGCAGCATCCGGGACAGGGTCAGTCCGGAAGCTTTCTTT. This sequence joins TRBV5-4 and TRBJ1-1, with 9 bases aligning to TRBD1. CDR1 and CDR2 from the germline V gene are SGHNT and YYREEE (reference sequence). This CDR3 comprises 15 residues. The junction had 12 bases not matched to a gene; V was cut back by 4 bases and J by 8 bases.

The V gene is TRBV5-1, the J gene TRBJ2-5, with D hard to call. This CDR3 spans 13 amino acids. Germline CDR1 and CDR2: SGHRS and YFSETQ. V lost 0 bases and J 7 bases, leaving 10 bases between the germline ends. The CDR3 bases are TGCGCCAGCAGCTTGGACCCTGCGGTGACCCAGTACTTC. It specifies CASSLDPAVTQYF.

The chain links TRBV4-1 to TRBJ2-1, with TRBD2 matching over 10 bases. Looked up from germline, CDR1 is MGHRA and CDR2 is YSYEKL. V trimming: 2 bases; J trimming: 9 bases; junction bases outside the gene matches: 7. The CDR3 loop spans 15 amino acids. The CDR3 protein is CASSQQSGGVSEQFF. DNA of the CDR3: TGCGCCAGCAGCCAACAGAGCGGGGGGGTAAGTGAGCAGTTCTTC.

The chain joins TRBV7-2 to TRBJ2-3, with 8 bases that match TRBD2. Germline V gene lookup returns CDR1 SGHTA and CDR2 FQGNSA. This CDR3 has 17 amino acids. The V gene end was trimmed by 1 base and the J gene end by 6 bases; junction bases not matched to a gene: 12. The CDR3, as DNA: TGTGCCAGCAGCTTAGATCGCTCGGGGGGGCCCCGGGATACGCAGTATTTT. Translating it yields CASSLDRSGGPRDTQYF.

The V call is TRBV9, the J call TRBJ2-4, with 11 bases lining up with TRBD2. The germline V gene encodes CDR1 SGDLS and CDR2 YYNGEE. V shed 2 bases and J 0 bases; nucleotides not matched to a gene: 7. The CDR3 sequence is 18 residues long. The CDR3 DNA is TGTGCCAGCAGCGTGGGGGTAGCGGGGGGGATAGCCAAAAACATTCAGTACTTC. Protein: CASSVGVAGGIAKNIQYF.

This clone was seen once. This chain links TRBV7-9 with TRBJ1-2, with TRBD1 as a possible D gene (6 bases). Trimming took 2 bases from V and 2 from J, leaving 21 bases between them. The CDR3 runs 18 residues. CDR1 SEHNR and CDR2 FQNEAQ come from the germline V gene (reference sequence). CDR3 bases: TGTGCCAGCAGCTTACGTGTGCCGACAGGACCTCGGAACTATGGCTACACCTTC. Its translation: CASSLRVPTGPRNYGYTF.

This sequence joins TRBV28 and TRBJ1-1, with D perhaps matching TRBD1 (5 bases). Between the trimmed V and J ends, which lost 10 bases and 5 bases, there was a span of 17 bases. CDR3 length: 13 residues. The germline V gene has CDR1 MDHEN and CDR2 SYDVKM. CDR3 sequence (DNA): TGTGCCATTACCCCGGGGGTGGGGACTGAAGCTTTCTTT. As protein: CAITPGVGTEAFF.

To note about this clone: An end of the junction does not agree with germline; a read error may underlie this. Other nucleotide sequences from this sample produce the same CDR3. This sequence joins TRBV27 and TRBJ1-2; a possible D gene is TRBD1 (5 bases). The CDR3 has 15 residues. Germline CDR1 reads MNHEY; CDR2 reads SMNVEV (reference sequence). CDR3 loop: CASSLLPAGGYGYTF. CDR3 nucleotides: TGCGCCAGCAGTTTATTACCCGCGGGGGGCTATGGCTACACCTTC.

The chain recombines TRBV9 with TRBJ2-5; 12 bases line up with TRBD2. CDR1 is SGDLS and CDR2 is YYNGEE in the germline V gene. This CDR3 comprises 14 residues. Trimming cost V 2 bases and J 5 bases; bases outside gene matches: 1. CDR3 DNA: TGTGCCAGCAGCGTTGGGACTAGCGGGGAGACCCAGTACTTC. It is translated as CASSVGTSGETQYF.

The J gene is TRBJ2-1, the V gene TRBV29-1; unclear D gene. Germline CDR1 and CDR2: SQVTM and ANQGSEA. The CDR3 has 12 residues. Trimming shortened V by 3 bases and J by 4 bases, and 7 bases separated the two germline ends. CDR3: CSVDTRYNEQFF. As DNA, the CDR3 is TGCAGCGTTGATACGCGTTACAATGAGCAGTTCTTC.

The rearrangement links TRBV5-1 to TRBJ1-2; D is perhaps TRBD1 (5 bases). The CDR3 totals 15 residues. Germline V gene data show CDR1 as SGHRS and CDR2 as YFSETQ. V lost 7 bases and J 1 base, leaving 17 bases between the germline ends. The CDR3 loop reads CASRIGGGGNYGYTF. CDR3 in DNA: TGCGCCAGCCGGATTGGGGGAGGTGGTAACTATGGCTACACCTTC.

The V and J genes are TRBV2 and TRBJ2-1; no reliable D call. V lost 4 bases to trimming and J lost 5 bases, with 18 bases between them. The CDR3 is 16 residues long. Germline CDR1 and CDR2: SNHLY and FYNNEI. The CDR3 sequence is CASSAPARRIDNEQFF. The CDR3 nucleotides are TGTGCCAGCAGTGCTCCCGCCCGTAGAATTGACAATGAGCAGTTCTTC. The whole variable domain, remainder taken from reference TRBV2 and TRBJ2-1, is EPEVTQTPSHQVTQMGQEVILRCVPISNHLYFYWYRQILGQKVEFLVSFYNNEISEKSEIFDDQFSVERPDGSNFTLKIRSTKLEDSAMYFCASSAPARRIDNEQFFGPGTRLTVL.

The V call is TRBV30, the J call TRBJ2-3; 10 bases are a match to TRBD1. The CDR3 is 14 amino acids. The germline V gene has CDR1 GTSNPN and CDR2 SVGIG (reference sequence). The V segment lost 8 bases and the J segment 4 bases; nucleotides outside the gene matches: 9. The CDR3 nucleotides are TGTGCCGGTAAACTGGACAGGGGGTCAGATACGCAGTATTTT. It is translated as CAGKLDRGSDTQYF.

This sequence joins TRBV10-2 and TRBJ1-5; possible D gene TRBD1, 6 bases. This CDR3 comprises 16 residues. Trimming pared 8 bases from V and 1 base from J, leaving 18 bases between. In germline, CDR1 is WSHSY, CDR2 SAAADI. CDR3 nucleotides: TGCGCCAGCGGCGGCCACTGGGGGCAAAGCAATCAGCCCCAGCATTTT. Encoded protein: CASGGHWGQSNQPQHF.

This clone appeared a few times. The rearrangement joins TRBV4-1 to TRBJ2-7; maybe TRBD1 (5 bases). In germline, CDR1 is MGHRA, CDR2 YSYEKL. The CDR3 loop spans 16 amino acids. Trimming took 0 bases from V and 0 from J, leaving 12 bases between them. The CDR3 DNA sequence: TGCGCCAGCAGCCAAGATGGGGCAGGGAACTCCTACGAGCAGTACTTC. It translates to CASSQDGAGNSYEQYF.

The chain has TRBV6-1 and TRBJ2-6; TRBD2 agrees at 8 bases. The germline V gene encodes CDR1 MNHNS and CDR2 SASEGT. Trimming at V came to 3 bases and at J to 1 base, leaving 5 bases not matched to a gene. The CDR3 has 17 amino acids. CDR3 in DNA: TGTGCCAGCAGTGACGGGACTAGGCAGTCTGGGGCCAACGTCCTGACTTTC. It yields the protein CASSDGTRQSGANVLTF.